One sample yielded the 20 T cell receptor beta chains listed below, sequenced in a study of CD8+CD57+ T cells in acquired aplastic anemia. Profiling that covered TCR beta VDJ and CDR3 relied on genomic DNA as its template. TCRdb re-called the reads through MiXCR, storing one row per CDR3 protein. The table lists 150,000 to 200,000 distinct CDR3 sequences, around 45% of them singletons, with approximately 2.9% in the top ten. The sequencing input was sorted CD4+, CD8+, or CD8+CD57+ T cells (not recorded which) from PBMCs. These receptor sequences come from a human donor in good health.

The rearrangement joins TRBV2 to TRBJ1-1; D is unresolved. V was clipped by 8 bases and J by 0 bases, with 16 bases between them. The CDR3 is made up of 15 amino acids. In germline, CDR1 is SNHLY, CDR2 FYNNEI. The CDR3 region is CASGRAMILNTEAFF. For the CDR3, the DNA is TGTGCCAGCGGCCGGGCCATGATCTTGAACACTGAAGCTTTCTTT. Combining the CDR3 with reference TRBV2 and TRBJ1-1 gives the whole variable domain EPEVTQTPSHQVTQMGQEVILRCVPISNHLYFYWYRQILGQKVEFLVSFYNNEISEKSEIFDDQFSVERPDGSNFTLKIRSTKLEDSAMYFCASGRAMILNTEAFFGQGTRLTVV.

On this clonotype itself: One end of the junction is discordant with germline, which a read error may explain. This rearrangement joins TRBV9 to TRBJ2-1; D is uncertain. Germline lookup yields CDR1 SGDLS and CDR2 YYNGEE. This CDR3 contains 16 residues. The CDR3 here is CASSVHSSRSYKEQLF. Written as DNA, the CDR3 is TGTGCCAGCAGCGTACACAGCAGCCGCTCCTACAAGGAGCAGCTCTTC.

This clonotype was observed a few times. This could be a read error, since a much larger clone is one nucleotide away. CDR3 nucleotide sequence: TGTGCCAGCAGTTACTCGACTGGCGGGATTCAGACCCAGTACTTC. Amino acid sequence: CASSYSTGGIQTQYF. The V call is TRBV6-5, the J call TRBJ2-5; D is possibly TRBD2 (6 bases). The CDR3 consists of 15 residues. The germline V gene has CDR1 MNHEY and CDR2 SVGAGI. V dropped 0 bases and J dropped 6 bases, with 14 bases sitting between them.

This clonotype appeared many times. The chain employs TRBV29-1 and TRBJ2-1; either TRBD1 or TRBD2 may fit D (5 bases each). This CDR3 is 17 amino acids long. V lost 7 bases and J 5 bases, leaving 27 bases between the germline ends. Germline CDR1 reads SQVTM; CDR2 reads ANQGSEA. CDR3 in amino acids: CSARGAPIGDPNNEQFF. Written as DNA, the CDR3 is TGCAGCGCCCGAGGGGCCCCCATAGGCGACCCGAACAATGAGCAGTTCTTC.

This chain connects TRBV7-9 to TRBJ1-5, with 7 bases identical to TRBD1. J lost 2 bases, V lost 5 bases, and 3 bases had no gene match. Germline loops: CDR1 SEHNR, CDR2 FQNEAQ (reference sequence). The CDR3 has 14 amino acids. CDR3 nucleotide sequence: TGTGCCAGCAGCCCCGGGACAGGCAATCAGCCCCAGCATTTT. It yields the protein CASSPGTGNQPQHF.

In this sample, this clonotype turned up a few times. The genes are TRBV10-2 and TRBJ2-3, with 9 bases fitting TRBD2. Germline-derived CDR1 and CDR2 are WSHSY and SAAADI. V was clipped by 3 bases and J by 4 bases; unmatched bases: 5. The CDR3 loop spans 15 amino acids. CDR3 nucleotide sequence: TGCGCCAGCAGTGATCTAGCGGGGTCCGCAGATACGCAGTATTTT. This gives the protein CASSDLAGSADTQYF.

Regarding this clonotype: A clone one base away is much larger, so this may be a read error. V and J are TRBV5-5 and TRBJ1-1, with unresolved D. The CDR3 runs 13 residues. Per germline, CDR1 SGHKS and CDR2 YYEKEE (reference sequence). The CDR3 spells CASGFPTGTEAFF. CDR3 nucleotides: TGTGCCAGCGGCTTCCCAACGGGGACTGAAGCTTTCTTT.

The sample holds a few counts of this clonotype. The chain couples TRBV20-1 to TRBJ2-7, with 9 positions matching TRBD1. The length of the CDR3 is 14 residues. Per the germline V gene, CDR1 is DFQATT and CDR2 is SNEGSKA (reference sequence). V was pared by 3 bases and J by 1 base, with 4 bases of the junction left unmatched. The CDR3: CSAREQGASYEQYF. CDR3 DNA sequence: TGCAGTGCTAGGGAACAGGGGGCGTCCTACGAGCAGTACTTC.

The chain uses TRBV25-1 and TRBJ1-6; D is ambiguous. There are 13 residues in the CDR3. Germline V lookup: CDR1 MGHDK, CDR2 SYGVNS. V was shortened by 6 bases and J by 8 bases, with 11 bases between the two germline ends. CDR3 DNA sequence: TGTGCCAGCAGGCGGCAGGATGATTCACCCCTCCACTTT. This encodes CASRRQDDSPLHF.

This clonotype was observed many times. The J gene is TRBJ1-2, the V gene TRBV13; 7 nucleotides align to TRBD1. This CDR3 has 16 residues. The V and J ends lost 0 bases and 4 bases, in that order; junction bases with no gene match: 8. The V gene's germline CDR1 is PRHDT and CDR2 FYEKMQ (reference sequence). CDR3 sequence: CASSLGAAQGIYGYTF. The CDR3 bases are TGTGCCAGCAGCTTAGGAGCCGCACAGGGGATCTATGGCTACACCTTC.

This clonotype was found many times. The chain couples TRBV11-2 to TRBJ1-1, with 9 bases fitting TRBD1. CDR1 is SGHAT and CDR2 is FQNNGV in the germline V gene. The ends lost 1 base at V and 1 base at J; junction bases unmatched: 7. The CDR3 contains 17 residues. CDR3 loop: CASSLVLGQGQNTEAFF. CDR3 nucleotides: TGTGCCAGCAGCTTAGTTCTTGGACAGGGGCAGAACACTGAAGCTTTCTTT.

The CDR3 coding sequence is TGTGCCAGCAGCCAAGTAATACAGGGGTATGGCTACACCTTC. Protein product: CASSQVIQGYGYTF. V usage is TRBV3-1 and J usage is TRBJ1-2; TRBD1 matches 7 bases. There are 14 residues in the CDR3. The J segment lost 5 bases and the V segment lost 1 base, leaving 4 bases of the junction unmatched. Germline values: CDR1 LGHDT, CDR2 YNNKEL (reference sequence). Full variable domain (rest looked up from reference TRBV3-1 and TRBJ1-2): DTAVSQTPKYLVTQMGNDKSIKCEQNLGHDTMYWYKQDSKKFLKIMFSYNNKELIINETVPNRFSPKSPDKAHLNLHINSLELGDSAVYFCASSQVIQGYGYTFGSGTRLTVV.

This clonotype was recorded at least ten times. The CDR3 protein is CASSSLGGGRSVNEQFF. The CDR3 nucleotides are TGTGCCAGCAGCTCACTTGGGGGGGGCCGGTCGGTTAATGAGCAGTTCTTC. The V call is TRBV11-3, the J call TRBJ2-1; weak D call: TRBD2 (7 bases). In germline, CDR1 is SGHNT, CDR2 YENEEA. The CDR3 has 17 amino acids. V was trimmed by 4 bases and J by 7 bases, leaving 23 bases between them. The variable domain in full, completed from reference TRBV11-3 and TRBJ2-1, reads EAGVVQSPRYKIIEKKQPVAFWCNPISGHNTLYWYLQNLGQGPELLIRYENEEAVDDSQLPKDRFSAERLKGVDSTLKIQPAELGDSAVYLCASSSLGGGRSVNEQFFGPGTRLTVL.

This clonotype was counted between two and nine times. The rearrangement uses TRBV29-1 and TRBJ1-5; D is ambiguous. Trimming cost V 7 bases and J 11 bases, with 27 bases left between them. The CDR3 has 15 residues. Germline values: CDR1 SQVTM, CDR2 ANQGSEA. CDR3 amino acids: CSAVEGTKNGRTQHF. The DNA of the CDR3 is TGCAGCGCCGTGGAGGGCACTAAAAATGGGCGAACCCAGCATTTT.

This clonotype was detected ten times or more. This chain connects TRBV20-1 to TRBJ1-6; D gene ambiguous. Trimming removed 4 bases at V and 0 bases at J, with 13 bases between. CDR3 length equals 16 residues. Germline V gene data show CDR1 as DFQATT and CDR2 as SNEGSKA (reference sequence). Written as DNA, the CDR3 is TGCAGTGCTACCCCGGTCGTGAGCTCCTATAATTCACCCCTCCACTTT. Its translation is CSATPVVSSYNSPLHF.

As concerns this clonotype: The germline gene is not matched at one end of the junction; a read error may be the cause. The chain employs TRBV2 and TRBJ1-6; 11 bases map to TRBD1. CDR3 size: 13 residues. Germline V gene data show CDR1 as SNHLY and CDR2 as FYNNEI. CDR3 bases: TGTGCCAGCGGTGAATGGGACAGGGGGTCCCTCCACTTT. Protein product: CASGEWDRGSLHF. The full variable domain, with the rest looked up from reference TRBV2 and TRBJ1-6, is EPEVTQTPSHQVTQMGQEVILRCVPISNHLYFYWYRQILGQKVEFLVSFYNNEISEKSEIFDDQFSVERPDGSNFTLKIRSTKLEDSAMYFCASGEWDRGSLHFGNGTRLTVT.

This clonotype appeared many times. The V and J genes are TRBV11-1 and TRBJ2-2; no definite D call. CDR1 is SGHAT, CDR2 FQDESV, per germline (reference sequence). The germline V and J ends were trimmed by 1 base and 3 bases, with 9 bases remaining between them. This CDR3 comprises 15 residues. DNA of the CDR3: TGTGCCAGCAGCTTAGTCGGGCAGCACACCGGGGAGCTGTTTTTT. Its protein product is CASSLVGQHTGELFF.

The chain links TRBV5-4 to TRBJ2-4; D is perhaps TRBD1 or TRBD2 (5 bases each). V lost 4 bases to trimming and J lost 0 bases, with 8 bases between them. The CDR3 is 14 amino acids. Germline CDR1 SGHNT, CDR2 YYREEE (reference sequence). For the CDR3, the DNA is TGTGCCAGCAGCAGAGGGGTAGCCAAAAACATTCAGTACTTC. It specifies CASSRGVAKNIQYF.

About this clonotype itself: Its ends do not fully match the called genes, so a read error is possible. The V and J genes are TRBV9 and TRBJ2-1, with 11 bases lining up with TRBD2. From germline, CDR1 is SGDLS and CDR2 YYNGEE. The CDR3 spans 15 residues. This chain's CDR3 is CASSATSGGTNEQLF. The CDR3 DNA sequence: TGTGCCAGCAGCGCAACTAGCGGGGGAACCAATGAGCAGCTCTTC.

This clonotype was observed a single time. CDR3 region: CASSLSRWEAFF. In DNA form, the CDR3 reads TGTGCCAGCAGCTTATCTCGTTGGGAAGCTTTCTTT. The rearrangement uses TRBV7-8 and TRBJ1-1; D is uncertain. With 2 bases removed from V and 8 bases from J, the gap between germline ends came to 9 bases. The CDR3 totals 12 residues. Germline CDR1 and CDR2: SGHVS and FQNEAQ.